This T cell receptor beta chain originates from a study of blood T cell repertoires in COVID-19. Study background: The study drew acute and convalescent COVID-19 samples from the United States, Italy and Spain.

The study drew participants aged about 18 to 89 years from some 24 US areas. Membership in each cohort depended on participant-reported clinical history. In the original analysis: Cell counts per sample came from amplifying reference gene primers. Profiled with immunoSEQ multiplex PCR; TCRdb holds only in-frame clones, not every one. The V and J calls and the clone size are those of that table, but D and trimming were determined from the DNA. Here the sample spans 300,000 to 400,000 clones, about 86% being singletons. The J segment lost 7 bases and the V segment lost 4 bases, leaving 12 bases of the junction unmatched. CDR1 is MDHEN and CDR2 is SYDVKM in the germline V gene. This CDR3 is 16 amino acids long.

The receptor's source is a woman between 40 and 50 years old with acute COVID-19. Material for sequencing was PBMCs or T cells enriched from blood (not recorded which). The J gene is TRBJ1-5, the V gene TRBV28, with 8 bases lining up with TRBD1. The DNA for the CDR3 is TGTGCCAGCAGTTCATCTCAGGGGGCGCCGGGACAGCCCCAGCATTTT. As protein: CASSSSQGAPGQPQHF.